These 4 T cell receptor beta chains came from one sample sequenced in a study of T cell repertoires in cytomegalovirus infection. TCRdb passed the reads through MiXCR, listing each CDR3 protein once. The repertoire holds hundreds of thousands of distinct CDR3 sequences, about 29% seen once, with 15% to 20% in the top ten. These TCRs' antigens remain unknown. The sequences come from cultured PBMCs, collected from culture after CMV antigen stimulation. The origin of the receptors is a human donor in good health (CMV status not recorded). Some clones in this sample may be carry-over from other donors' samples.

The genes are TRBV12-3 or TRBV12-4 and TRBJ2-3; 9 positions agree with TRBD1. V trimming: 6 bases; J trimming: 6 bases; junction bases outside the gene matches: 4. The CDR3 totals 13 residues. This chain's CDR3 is CASSHRGRDTQYF. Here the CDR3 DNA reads TGTGCCAGCAGCCACAGGGGGCGGGATACGCAGTATTTT.

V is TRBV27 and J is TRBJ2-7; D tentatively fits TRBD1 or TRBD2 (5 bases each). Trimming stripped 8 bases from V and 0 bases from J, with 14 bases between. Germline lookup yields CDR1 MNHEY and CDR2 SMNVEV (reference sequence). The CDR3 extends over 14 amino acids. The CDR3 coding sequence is TGTGCCAGCGCCCACGGGGCGCTCTCCTACGAGCAGTACTTC. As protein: CASAHGALSYEQYF.

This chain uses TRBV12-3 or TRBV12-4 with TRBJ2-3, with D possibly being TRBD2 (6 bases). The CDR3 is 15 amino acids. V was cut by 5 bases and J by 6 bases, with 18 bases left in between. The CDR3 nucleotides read TGTGCCAGCAGTCGAGCGGGCTACTTCCTGGATACGCAGTATTTT. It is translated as CASSRAGYFLDTQYF.

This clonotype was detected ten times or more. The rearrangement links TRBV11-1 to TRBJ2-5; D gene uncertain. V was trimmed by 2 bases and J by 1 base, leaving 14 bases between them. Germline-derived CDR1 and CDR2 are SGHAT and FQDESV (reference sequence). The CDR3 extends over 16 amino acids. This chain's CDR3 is CASSLRASRTQETQYF. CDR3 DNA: TGTGCCAGCAGCTTAAGGGCCTCACGGACCCAAGAGACCCAGTACTTC.